The T cell receptor beta chain under discussion was sequenced for a study of blood T cells in healthy people across ages. Findings and caveats of the study: Researchers said unsorted PBMCs prevented a conclusive naive versus antigen-experienced comparison.

With 1 base removed from V and 2 bases from J, the gap between germline ends came to 18 bases. The CDR3 covers 18 residues. The germline V gene encodes CDR1 SEHNR and CDR2 FQNEAQ (reference sequence). This clonotype turned up a few times. Its antigen remains unknown. The second PCR ran roughly 6 to 11 cycles with a sample-barcoded 5' primer and J-beta primers. All cDNA molecules were each tagged by a template-switch adaptor with 12 random nucleotides. TCRdb passed the 5' RACE reads through MiXCR, listing each CDR3 protein once. Here the sample spans 800,000 to 1,000,000 distinct CDR3 sequences, around 48% being singletons.

The V and J genes are TRBV7-9 and TRBJ2-4; D possibly corresponds to TRBD2 (6 bases). This receptor was identified in a man in his thirties or forties in good health. Sample: blood. The CDR3 DNA reads as TGTGCCAGCAGCTTAGTAATCGGGGGAGTCGGGCCCAAAAACATTCAGTACTTC. Translating gives CASSLVIGGVGPKNIQYF.